This T cell receptor beta chain is drawn from a study of human T cells and chemical hapten exposure. Study background: Affected patients, primarily female, had alopecia areata, totalis or universalis.

General study findings and limits: A positive correlation with patch test score was shown by PT1 expanded TCR counts.

As for time point: pre-sensitization, week 0. Treatment meaning: therapeutic diphenylcyclopropenone sensitization with weekly scalp DPC. Per the original data handling: The median was roughly 100,000 TCRs per sample, ranging about 20,000 to 700,000. TCRdb re-derived calls from the RACE reads in MiXCR, one entry per CDR3 protein. TCRdb's processing, not the authors', yielded these V and J calls. The sample consists of roughly 380,000 distinct CDR3 sequences, more than 4.5% of them appearing once. The CDR3 runs to 15 residues. V lost 0 bases, J lost 7 bases, and 15 bases lay in between. Germline CDR1 and CDR2: ENHRY and SYGVKD. Ten or more counts support this clonotype. The antigen remains undetermined.

The receptor comes from a woman aged 50 to 65 with alopecia areata. Some clones in this sample may be carry-over from other donors' samples. This sequence joins TRBV10-3 and TRBJ1-1; weak D call: TRBD1 (6 bases). The starting material was whole blood, obtained in connection with sensitization to the hapten diphenylcyclopropenone (DPC). The CDR3 loop reads CAISESTGGAGEAFF. DNA for the CDR3: TGTGCCATCAGTGAGTCTACCGGGGGCGCGGGTGAAGCTTTCTTT.